The clone carrying this T cell receptor (beta chain) was found a few times. The sample belongs to a study of T-cell memory formation after mild COVID-19. TCRdb reprocessed the 5' RACE reads with MiXCR, giving one entry per CDR3 protein. The table shows around 390,000 distinct CDR3 sequences, with about a sixth occurring only once. Between the trimmed V and J ends, which lost 6 bases and 6 bases, there was a span of 20 bases. Germline-derived CDR1 and CDR2 are MNHEY and SVGEGT. The CDR3 is 15 amino acids. The chain carries TRBV6-2 or TRBV6-3 and TRBJ1-2, with a tentative D call TRBD1 (5 bases). The sequencing sample was made of PBMCs or a T cell subset sorted from them (not recorded which). This TCR was sampled from a man younger than 35 who had mild COVID-19 (a few samples of this study predate the infection). Cell type and time point are not known. CDR3 protein: CASSPAWGGVDGYTF. In DNA form, the CDR3 reads TGTGCCAGCAGCCCCGCGTGGGGGGGAGTCGATGGCTACACCTTC.